This TCR beta chain was captured by sequencing in a study of cytomegalovirus exposure and HLA in healthy donors. Study-wide findings and caveats: Researchers reported in a later analysis that a missense DCLRE1C variant was tied to TCR beta V- and J-gene trimming.

In the case of this clone: No antigen is known for it.

Researchers ran the PCR with 60 Vbeta and 13 Jbeta primers. Method: immunoSEQ multiplex PCR; TCRdb's copy keeps in-frame clones and lacks some. The table shows about 200,000 clones, with more than 75% occurring only once. CDR1 is KGHSH, CDR2 LQKENI, per germline. Unmatched junction bases numbered 10, after V lost 3 bases and J lost 4 bases. The CDR3 has 16 amino acids. The sequenced material came from PBMCs. V usage is TRBV18 and J usage is TRBJ2-7, with 9 bases that match TRBD2. This receptor was identified in a man between 25 and 39 years old in good health and CMV-seronegative. DNA of the CDR3: TGTGCCAGCTCACCCACTAGCGGGCAAATGAGATACGAGCAGTACTTC. Translated: CASSPTSGQMRYEQYF. Based on the CDR3 plus reference TRBV18 and TRBJ2-7, the full variable domain is NAGVMQNPRHLVRRRGQEARLRCSPMKGHSHVYWYRQLPEEGLKFMVYLQKENIIDESGMPKERFSAEFPKEGPSILRIQQVVRGDSAAYFCASSPTSGQMRYEQYFGPGTRLTVT.